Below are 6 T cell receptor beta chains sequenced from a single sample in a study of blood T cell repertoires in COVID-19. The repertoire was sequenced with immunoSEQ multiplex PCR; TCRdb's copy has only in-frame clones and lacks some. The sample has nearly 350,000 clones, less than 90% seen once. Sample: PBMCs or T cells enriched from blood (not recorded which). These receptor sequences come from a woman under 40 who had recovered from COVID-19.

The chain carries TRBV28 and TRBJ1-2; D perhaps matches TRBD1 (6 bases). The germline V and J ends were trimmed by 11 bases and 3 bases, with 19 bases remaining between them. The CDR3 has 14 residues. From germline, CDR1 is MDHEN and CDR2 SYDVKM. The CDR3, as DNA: TGTGCCGTAGATAGGGGGGGCGCGTACTATGGCTACACCTTC. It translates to CAVDRGGAYYGYTF.

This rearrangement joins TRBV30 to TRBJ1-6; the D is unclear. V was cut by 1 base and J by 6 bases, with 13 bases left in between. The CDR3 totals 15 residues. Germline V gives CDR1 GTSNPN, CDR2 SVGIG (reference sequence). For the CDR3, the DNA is TGTGCCTGGAGTGCCTCGGGTCGGGGTAATTCACCCCTCCACTTT. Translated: CAWSASGRGNSPLHF.

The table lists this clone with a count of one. CDR3 protein: CASSLAAGRNSPLHF. The CDR3 nucleotides read TGTGCCAGCAGCTTGGCCGCGGGTCGGAATTCACCCCTCCACTTT. V usage is TRBV5-5 and J usage is TRBJ1-6; no firm D call. The CDR3 is 15 amino acids. The germline V gene encodes CDR1 SGHKS and CDR2 YYEKEE (reference sequence). Trimming removed 0 bases at V and 7 bases at J, with 11 bases between.

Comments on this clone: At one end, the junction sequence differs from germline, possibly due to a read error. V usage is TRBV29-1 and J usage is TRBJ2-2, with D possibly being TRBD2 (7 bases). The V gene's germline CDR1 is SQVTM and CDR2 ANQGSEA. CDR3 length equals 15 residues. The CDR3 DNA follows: TGCAGCGTTGGGATGGGGGGGGCGAACACCAGGGAGCTGTTTTTT. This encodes CSVGMGGANTRELFF.

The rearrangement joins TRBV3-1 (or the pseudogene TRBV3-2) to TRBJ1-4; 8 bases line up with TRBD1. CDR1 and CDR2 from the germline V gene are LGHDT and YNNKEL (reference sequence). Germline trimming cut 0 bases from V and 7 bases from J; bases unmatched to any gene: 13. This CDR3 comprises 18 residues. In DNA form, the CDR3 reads TGTGCCAGCAGCCAAGATTTGGGTCATGACAGGGGTGGTGAAAAACTGTTTTTT. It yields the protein CASSQDLGHDRGGEKLFF.

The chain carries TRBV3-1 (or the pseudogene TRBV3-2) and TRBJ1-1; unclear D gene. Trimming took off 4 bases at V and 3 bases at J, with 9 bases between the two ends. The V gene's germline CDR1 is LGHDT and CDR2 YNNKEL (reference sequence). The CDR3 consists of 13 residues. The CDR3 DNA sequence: TGTGCCAGCAGCCTTGAGGTGGACACTGAAGCTTTCTTT. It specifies CASSLEVDTEAFF.